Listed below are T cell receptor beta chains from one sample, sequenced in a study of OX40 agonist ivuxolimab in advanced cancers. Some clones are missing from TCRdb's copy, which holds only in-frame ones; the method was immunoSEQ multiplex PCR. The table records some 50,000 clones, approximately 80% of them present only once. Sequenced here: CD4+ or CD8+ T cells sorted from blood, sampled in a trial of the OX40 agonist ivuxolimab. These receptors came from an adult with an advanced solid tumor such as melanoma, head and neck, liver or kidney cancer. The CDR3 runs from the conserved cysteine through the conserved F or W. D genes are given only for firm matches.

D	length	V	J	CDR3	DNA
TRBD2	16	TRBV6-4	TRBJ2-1	CASSEIAGGGNNEQFF	TGTGCCAGCAGTGAAATAGCGGGAGGTGGGAACAATGAGCAGTTCTTC
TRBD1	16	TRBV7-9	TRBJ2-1	CASSYRQGFAYNEQFF	TGTGCCAGCAGCTACCGACAGGGTTTCGCCTACAATGAGCAGTTCTTC
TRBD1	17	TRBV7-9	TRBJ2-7	CASSLGFADRGPYEQYF	TGTGCCAGCAGCTTAGGATTCGCGGACAGGGGGCCGTACGAGCAGTACTTC
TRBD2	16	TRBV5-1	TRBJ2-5	CASSSQTSGREETQYF	TGCGCCAGCAGCTCCCAGACTAGCGGGAGGGAAGAGACCCAGTACTTC
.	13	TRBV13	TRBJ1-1	CASSANLKTEAFF	TGTGCCAGCAGCGCGAACCTGAAAACTGAAGCTTTCTTT
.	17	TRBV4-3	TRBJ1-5	CASSQSKGSGLAGAQHF	TGCGCCAGCAGCCAATCCAAGGGATCCGGACTTGCGGGAGCCCAGCATTTT
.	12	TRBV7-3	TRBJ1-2	CASSSKGESYTF	TGTGCCAGCTCGTCAAAGGGCGAGAGCTACACCTTC
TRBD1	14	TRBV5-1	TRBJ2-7	CASSSQGAGNEQYF	TGCGCCAGCAGCTCCCAGGGGGCTGGAAACGAGCAGTACTTC
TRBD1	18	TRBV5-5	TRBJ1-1	CASSSPTGTGGVVTEAFF	TGTGCCAGCAGCTCCCCCACCGGGACAGGGGGAGTTGTCACTGAAGCTTTCTTT
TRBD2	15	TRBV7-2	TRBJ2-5	CASSPPGTSGKTQYF	TGTGCCAGCAGCCCCCCCGGGACTAGCGGAAAGACCCAGTACTTC
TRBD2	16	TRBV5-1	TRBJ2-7	CASSDPFSGGGYEQYF	TGCGCCAGCAGTGACCCGTTTAGCGGGGGGGGCTACGAGCAGTACTTC
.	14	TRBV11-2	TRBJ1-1	CASSSTQDNTEAFF	TGTGCCAGCAGCTCAACTCAAGATAACACTGAAGCTTTCTTT
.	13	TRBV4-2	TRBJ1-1	CASSLIRSPEAFF	TGTGCCAGCAGCTTGATCAGGTCCCCTGAAGCTTTCTTT
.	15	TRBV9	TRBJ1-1	CASSAGNRMNTEAFF	TGTGCCAGCAGCGCCGGCAACAGGATGAACACTGAAGCTTTCTTT
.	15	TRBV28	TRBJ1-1	CASLRRGAGNTEAFF	TGTGCCAGCCTACGACGGGGCGCGGGGAACACTGAAGCTTTCTTT